This T cell receptor beta chain was captured by sequencing in a study of vaccination and CD4 T cells after COVID-19. With respect to this clonotype: Antigen specificity is unknown.

Cultured CD4+ T-cell DNA underwent Oncomine TCR Beta short-read sequencing. Using its own MiXCR run on the PCR reads, TCRdb lists one record per CDR3 protein. The sample holds under 14,000 distinct CDR3 sequences, approximately 25% seen once. Treatment meaning: roughly ten-day PBMC culture with coronavirus spike peptide pools or control peptides (ViraFEST assay). ViraFEST used peptide pools to expand antigen-specific T cells, then sequenced TCRs. A half-volume replacement of the medium with fresh IL-2 medium was performed on days 3 and 7. V dropped 3 bases and J dropped 2 bases, with 11 bases sitting between them. The CDR3 contains 15 residues. Germline lookup yields CDR1 MNHNS and CDR2 SASEGT. The study, taken as a whole, reports: Going from around 20 to 38, median SARS-CoV-2-reactive clonotypes did not rise significantly.

The rearrangement links TRBV6-1 to TRBJ2-1, with D possibly called TRBD1 or TRBD2 (5 bases each). The sequence was collected from a human donor who had recovered from COVID-19. The material was CD4+ T cells from blood, cultured in vitro, obtained after SARS-CoV-2 vaccination. The CDR3 DNA reads as TGTGCCAGCAGTGAGGGACGGACTCCCTACAATGAGCAGTTCTTC. Translation gives CASSEGRTPYNEQFF.